Following are 10 T cell receptor beta chains from one sample sequenced in a study of sequential checkpoint blockade in melanoma. The method was immunoSEQ multiplex PCR; TCRdb's version includes in-frame clones alone and lacks a portion of them. The repertoire holds under 20,000 clones, with approximately 70% as singletons. Treatment meaning: randomized to nivolumab then ipilimumab (arm A) or the reverse (arm B). The input for sequencing was CD8+ T cells sorted from blood (inferred from file names), taken from a patient given nivolumab and ipilimumab in sequence. The receptor source for this set is a human donor with melanoma.

This clone occurred a few times. V gene TRBV9 combines with J gene TRBJ1-2, with 9 bases aligning to TRBD1. Losses at the gene ends were 2 bases for V and 7 bases for J; bases not matched to a gene: 6. CDR3 length: 14 residues. The V gene's germline CDR1 is SGDLS and CDR2 YYNGEE. This chain's CDR3 is CASSVHRGLSGYTF. The CDR3 DNA reads TGTGCCAGCAGCGTGCACAGGGGGCTCAGTGGCTACACCTTC.

The rearrangement uses TRBV19 and TRBJ2-3, with a tentative D call TRBD2 (5 bases). The CDR3 covers 16 residues. Germline V gene data show CDR1 as LNHDA and CDR2 as SQIVND (reference sequence). Trimming shortened V by 5 bases and J by 0 bases, and 15 bases separated the two germline ends. The CDR3 protein is CASSAGVSPSTDTQYF. In DNA, the CDR3 is TGTGCCAGTAGTGCCGGGGTTAGTCCTAGCACAGATACGCAGTATTTT.

In this sample, this clone turned up a few times. The CDR3 here is CASSFTSGRASTETQYF. In DNA form, the CDR3 reads TGTGCCAGCAGTTTTACTAGCGGGAGGGCGTCGACAGAGACCCAGTACTTC. The chain combines TRBV28 with TRBJ2-5; 13 nucleotides match TRBD2. Trimming cost V 3 bases and J 4 bases; bases outside gene matches: 8. The CDR3 is 17 amino acids. Germline CDR1 reads MDHEN; CDR2 reads SYDVKM.

V usage is TRBV4-3 and J usage is TRBJ2-1; the D gene is possibly TRBD2 (7 bases). Trimming removed 1 base from V and 7 bases from J, with 17 bases in between. Germline V lookup: CDR1 LGHNA, CDR2 YSLEER. The CDR3 length is 16 residues. The CDR3 DNA reads TGCGCCAGCAGCCAAGGGGAGGGGGTGGGGTGGAATGAGCAGTTCTTC. Translated, it gives CASSQGEGVGWNEQFF.

The chain links TRBV4-1 to TRBJ2-1; maybe TRBD2 (6 bases). The V end lost 4 bases, the J end lost 8 bases, and 15 bases lay between the germline ends. Looked up from germline, CDR1 is MGHRA and CDR2 is YSYEKL. The CDR3 has 14 amino acids. The CDR3 reads CASSPGDFGDEQFF. Written as DNA, the CDR3 is TGCGCCAGCAGCCCGGGGGACTTTGGGGATGAGCAGTTCTTC.

The chain has TRBV6-5 and TRBJ1-6, with 7 nucleotides matching TRBD1. V lost 5 bases to trimming and J lost 0 bases; unmatched junction nucleotides: 1. Per the germline V gene, CDR1 is MNHEY and CDR2 is SVGAGI. The CDR3 has 15 amino acids. The CDR3 region has the DNA TGTGCCAGCAGTGGGGACAGCTCCTATAATTCACCCCTCCACTTT. Amino acid sequence: CASSGDSSYNSPLHF.

This clone has just a few counts. The V gene is TRBV11-2, the J gene TRBJ2-1; 7 bases align to TRBD2. The CDR3 is 14 amino acids. J was trimmed by 4 bases and V by 1 base; bases with no gene match: 1. Germline V lookup: CDR1 SGHAT, CDR2 FQNNGV. CDR3 DNA sequence: TGTGCCAGCAGCTTAGCGGGGGGTTACAATGAGCAGTTCTTC. As protein: CASSLAGGYNEQFF.

The chain uses TRBV4-3 and TRBJ2-7, with a tentative D call TRBD2 (6 bases). Between the trimmed V and J ends, which lost 2 bases and 3 bases, there was a span of 14 bases. The CDR3 length is 15 residues. Looked up from germline, CDR1 is LGHNA and CDR2 is YSLEER. In DNA form, the CDR3 reads TGCGCCAGCAGCCAATTCATAGGGACTGGCTACGAGCAGTACTTC. This encodes CASSQFIGTGYEQYF.

J is TRBJ2-1 and V is TRBV27, with D unresolved. Germline CDR1 and CDR2: MNHEY and SMNVEV (reference sequence). The germline V and J ends were trimmed by 0 bases and 7 bases, with 7 bases remaining between them. The CDR3 consists of 13 residues. The DNA of the CDR3 is TGTGCCAGCAGTTTATCTGGTAGAAATGAGCAGTTCTTC. Its translation is CASSLSGRNEQFF.

The chain recombines TRBV9 with TRBJ1-2; D possibly corresponds to TRBD1 (6 bases). This CDR3 region has 15 residues. V lost 2 bases and J 1 base, leaving 12 bases between the germline ends. Looked up from germline, CDR1 is SGDLS and CDR2 is YYNGEE. Here the CDR3 reads CASSVADSINYGYTF. CDR3 nucleotide sequence: TGTGCCAGCAGCGTCGCGGACAGCATTAACTATGGCTACACCTTC. The entire variable domain, with the rest obtained from reference TRBV9 and TRBJ1-2, is as follows: DSGVTQTPKHLITATGQRVTLRCSPRSGDLSVYWYQQSLDQGLQFLIQYYNGEERAKGNILERFSAQQFPDLHSELNLSSLELGDSALYFCASSVADSINYGYTFGSGTRLTVV.